Listed here are 21 T cell receptor beta chains from one sample, sequenced in a study of blood T cell repertoires in COVID-19. Only in-frame clones appear in the TCRdb table, and some are missing; sequencing was by immunoSEQ multiplex PCR. The sample includes roughly 150,000 clones, 87% of them seen just once. Specimen: PBMCs or T cells enriched from blood (not recorded which). These receptors originate from a woman aged 35 to 49 who had been exposed to COVID-19.

The sample holds one count of this clone. The chain has TRBV2 and TRBJ1-2; 11 positions match TRBD1. CDR1 is SNHLY and CDR2 is FYNNEI in the germline V gene. The V gene end was trimmed by 6 bases and the J gene end by 3 bases; junction bases not matched to a gene: 3. This CDR3 region has 14 residues. The CDR3 DNA follows: TGTGCCAGCAGAGAGGGACAGGGGGACTATGGCTACACCTTC. It encodes CASREGQGDYGYTF. The full variable domain, completed using reference TRBV2 and TRBJ1-2, is EPEVTQTPSHQVTQMGQEVILRCVPISNHLYFYWYRQILGQKVEFLVSFYNNEISEKSEIFDDQFSVERPDGSNFTLKIRSTKLEDSAMYFCASREGQGDYGYTFGSGTRLTVV.

This chain connects TRBV5-1 to TRBJ2-3, with 7 positions matching TRBD1. Per the germline V gene, CDR1 is SGHRS and CDR2 is YFSETQ. With 4 bases clipped from V and 3 bases from J, the junction kept 5 bases outside the gene matches. The CDR3 contains 14 residues. DNA of the CDR3: TGCGCCAGCAGCCCCGACAGGGTAACAGATACGCAGTATTTT. It codes for CASSPDRVTDTQYF.

The rearrangement joins TRBV5-1 to TRBJ1-1, with D unclear. CDR3 size: 14 residues. V lost 0 bases and J lost 1, with 7 bases in between. The germline V gene has CDR1 SGHRS and CDR2 YFSETQ. In DNA form, the CDR3 reads TGCGCCAGCAGCTTGGAACTGAGGAACACTGAAGCTTTCTTT. Protein: CASSLELRNTEAFF.

The chain links TRBV6-2 or TRBV6-3 to TRBJ2-7, with TRBD2 identical over 7 bases. Germline trimming cut 6 bases from V and 1 base from J; bases unmatched to any gene: 3. Looked up from germline, CDR1 is MNHEY and CDR2 is SVGEGT. The CDR3 spans 13 residues. CDR3 amino acids: CASSLGGSYEQYF. CDR3 nucleotide sequence: TGTGCCAGCAGCCTGGGGGGGTCCTACGAGCAGTACTTC.

V and J are TRBV10-3 and TRBJ1-6, with D perhaps matching TRBD1 (6 bases). This CDR3 comprises 15 residues. Germline CDR1 reads ENHRY; CDR2 reads SYGVKD. Trimming took off 2 bases at V and 5 bases at J, with 10 bases between the two ends. In nucleotides, the CDR3 is TGTGCCATCAGTGAGACAGGGAACAATAATTCACCCCTCCACTTT. It yields the protein CAISETGNNNSPLHF.

The chain carries TRBV7-2 and TRBJ1-5, with D maybe TRBD1 (6 bases). V lost 5 bases and J lost 6, with 17 bases in between. The CDR3 contains 15 residues. Looked up from germline, CDR1 is SGHTA and CDR2 is FQGNSA. CDR3: CASSRPGGAGQPQHF. For the CDR3, the DNA is TGTGCCAGCAGCCGCCCGGGGGGGGCGGGTCAGCCCCAGCATTTT.

The V call is TRBV19, the J call TRBJ1-6, with 8 nucleotides matching TRBD1. V lost 2 bases, J lost 7 bases, and 4 bases stayed unmatched. The CDR3 loop spans 15 amino acids. CDR1 LNHDA and CDR2 SQIVND come from the germline V gene (reference sequence). The CDR3 region has the DNA TGTGCCAGTAGTATAACGGGACAGGCAAATTCACCCCTCCACTTT. Translating gives CASSITGQANSPLHF.

The chain links TRBV25-1 to TRBJ2-1, with D possibly TRBD1 on 5 matching bases. This CDR3 comprises 17 residues. Germline-derived CDR1 and CDR2 are MGHDK and SYGVNS. The V gene lost 2 bases and the J gene lost 9 bases, with 23 bases spanning the gap. CDR3 in amino acids: CASSEKVSGFYFGEQFF. In nucleotides, the CDR3 is TGTGCCAGCAGTGAAAAGGTTTCAGGGTTTTATTTTGGTGAGCAGTTCTTC.

The chain carries TRBV5-4 and TRBJ2-5; TRBD2 aligns across 16 bases. CDR1 is SGHNT, CDR2 YYREEE, per germline (reference sequence). CDR3 length: 18 amino acids. The ends lost 4 bases at V and 10 bases at J; junction bases unmatched: 16. CDR3 sequence: CASSLPGTSGGASASQYF. The CDR3 DNA reads as TGTGCCAGCAGCCTCCCCGGGACTAGCGGGGGGGCCTCAGCGAGCCAGTACTTC.

The V gene is TRBV29-1, the J gene TRBJ1-3; the D gene is possibly TRBD1 (6 bases). The V end lost 1 base, the J end lost 2 bases, and 9 bases lay between the germline ends. The CDR3 is 14 amino acids. CDR1 and CDR2 from the germline V gene are SQVTM and ANQGSEA. The DNA for the CDR3 is TGCAGCGTTGAAGTAGGGGGAACTGGAAACACCATATATTTT. This codes for CSVEVGGTGNTIYF.

The chain combines TRBV27 with TRBJ1-1, with a weak D call TRBD1 (5 bases). This CDR3 comprises 13 residues. Trimming removed 6 bases from V and 6 bases from J, with 14 bases in between. The germline V gene has CDR1 MNHEY and CDR2 SMNVEV (reference sequence). The CDR3 nucleotides read TGTGCCAGCAGCACCAGGGCTTCCCCTGAAGCTTTCTTT. Protein product: CASSTRASPEAFF.

The V gene is TRBV18, the J gene TRBJ2-7, with 8 nucleotides matching TRBD2. J was trimmed by 3 bases and V by 4 bases; bases with no gene match: 11. The germline V gene has CDR1 KGHSH and CDR2 LQKENI. The CDR3 totals 16 residues. CDR3 in amino acids: CASSLGPPAGVYEQYF. The CDR3 DNA sequence: TGTGCCAGCTCACTCGGACCCCCAGCGGGAGTCTACGAGCAGTACTTC. The variable domain in full, with the rest retrieved from reference TRBV18 and TRBJ2-7, is NAGVMQNPRHLVRRRGQEARLRCSPMKGHSHVYWYRQLPEEGLKFMVYLQKENIIDESGMPKERFSAEFPKEGPSILRIQQVVRGDSAAYFCASSLGPPAGVYEQYFGPGTRLTVT.

The CDR3 is CASSEQALPDTQYF. In DNA, the CDR3 is TGCGCCAGCAGTGAGCAGGCCCTTCCTGATACGCAGTATTTT. The V and J genes are TRBV10-1 and TRBJ2-3; D gene unclear. The CDR3 is 14 residues long. V was clipped by 2 bases and J by 6 bases, with 12 bases between them. The germline CDR1 and CDR2 sequences are WNHNN and SYGVQD (reference sequence).

V gene TRBV28 combines with J gene TRBJ2-5; 10 bases line up with TRBD2. V was clipped by 0 bases and J by 5 bases; unmatched bases: 6. The length of the CDR3 is 16 residues. Germline assignment: CDR1 MDHEN and CDR2 SYDVKM. The CDR3 DNA sequence: TGTGCCAGCAGTTTATGGACTAGCGGGTTTAGCGAGACCCAGTACTTC. This translates into CASSLWTSGFSETQYF.

This clone was found a few times. The chain is built from TRBV29-1 and TRBJ2-7; D is perhaps TRBD1 (5 bases). Germline V gene lookup returns CDR1 SQVTM and CDR2 ANQGSEA. This CDR3 contains 14 residues. V dropped 3 bases and J dropped 4 bases, with 16 bases sitting between them. DNA for the CDR3: TGCAGCGTTGAGCGGCAGGGAAAAAGTTACGAGCAGTACTTC. The encoded protein is CSVERQGKSYEQYF.

The genes are TRBV9 and TRBJ2-2; 10 nucleotides line up with TRBD2. Germline V gene lookup returns CDR1 SGDLS and CDR2 YYNGEE. The trim removed 4 bases at V and 0 bases at J, leaving 6 bases unmatched. CDR3 size: 17 residues. The CDR3 bases are TGTGCCAGCAGCCTAGCGGGAGCCGTCGCGAACACCGGGGAGCTGTTTTTT. Residues: CASSLAGAVANTGELFF.

The gene calls are TRBV6-1 and TRBJ1-3; D is undetermined. This CDR3 comprises 15 residues. CDR1 and CDR2 from the germline V gene are MNHNS and SASEGT. Trimming shortened V by 2 bases and J by 8 bases, and 16 bases separated the two germline ends. The CDR3 sequence is CASSETDDPGHTIYF. The CDR3 DNA reads TGTGCCAGCAGTGAAACAGACGACCCAGGTCACACCATATATTTT.

The genes are TRBV5-1 and TRBJ1-1; a weak D match, TRBD1 (6 bases). Germline assignment: CDR1 SGHRS and CDR2 YFSETQ. The CDR3 totals 13 residues. V was clipped by 1 base and J by 4 bases, with 8 bases between them. CDR3 coding DNA: TGCGCCAGCAGCTTGACAGGGAGCACTGAAGCTTTCTTT. Translating gives CASSLTGSTEAFF.

The chain has TRBV28 and TRBJ2-2, with 8 positions matching TRBD1. There are 13 residues in the CDR3. Germline V gene sequence: CDR1 MDHEN, CDR2 SYDVKM. Trimming at V came to 10 bases and at J to 4 bases, leaving 5 bases not matched to a gene. For the CDR3, the DNA is TGTGCCACCGGACAGGGCGTCACCGGGGAGCTGTTTTTT. It encodes CATGQGVTGELFF.

This chain connects TRBV4-1 to TRBJ2-2; TRBD2 aligns across 12 bases. V was pared by 4 bases and J by 5 bases, with 8 bases of the junction left unmatched. Germline V CDR1 and CDR2: MGHRA, YSYEKL. The CDR3 consists of 17 residues. Here the CDR3 DNA reads TGCGCCAGCAGCCCCAGACTAGCGGGAGTTTCTACCGGGGAGCTGTTTTTT. The encoded protein is CASSPRLAGVSTGELFF.

This clone was seen just once. The CDR3 DNA follows: TGTGCCAGCAGCAAAGACATTAGCGGGAGGGCCAAAAACATTCAGTACTTC. This translates into CASSKDISGRAKNIQYF. The chain recombines TRBV21-1 with TRBJ2-4; TRBD2 reflects the table's D call only, with no check against the DNA. TRBV21-1 is noted as a pseudogene. The CDR3 consists of 17 residues.